The 30 T cell receptor beta chains listed next were all sequenced from one sample in a study of identical twins. Each CDR3 protein is one row after TCRdb ran MiXCR on the 5' RACE reads. The sample shows 700,000 or so distinct CDR3 sequences, around 8.6% of them seen only once. The sample was also reused in another study, on yellow fever vaccine responses in identical twins.

Sequencing used PBMCs. These receptor sequences come from a woman under 30 in good health.

The chain joins TRBV7-9 to TRBJ1-4; a possible D gene is TRBD1 (5 bases). V was cut by 3 bases and J by 8 bases, with 13 bases left in between. Germline lookup yields CDR1 SEHNR and CDR2 FQNEAQ (reference sequence). This CDR3 has 14 amino acids. The CDR3 region has the DNA TGTGCCAGCAGCTTGGAAGGGGCCAGAGAAAAACTGTTTTTT. Residues: CASSLEGAREKLFF.

This clonotype has only a few counts. This chain connects TRBV7-2 to TRBJ1-3; D ambiguous. CDR1 and CDR2 (germline): SGHTA, FQGNSA. The CDR3 has 13 residues. V gave up 7 bases and J gave up 0 bases, with 7 bases separating them. CDR3 nucleotides: TGTGCCAGCAAAGGGAGCTCTGGAAACACCATATATTTT. It is translated as CASKGSSGNTIYF. The whole variable domain, filled in from reference TRBV7-2 and TRBJ1-3, reads GAGVSQSPSNKVTEKGKDVELRCDPISGHTALYWYRQSLGQGLEFLIYFQGNSAPDKSGLPSDRFSAERTGGSVSTLTIQRTQQEDSAVYLCASKGSSGNTIYFGEGSWLTVV.

This clonotype came up many times. This rearrangement joins TRBV11-1 to TRBJ2-1; 10 bases are shared with TRBD1. With V trimmed by 5 bases and J by 0 bases, 4 bases remained unmatched. The germline V gene has CDR1 SGHAT and CDR2 FQDESV (reference sequence). The CDR3 is 16 residues long. The CDR3 bases are TGTGCCAGCAGCCCCAGGGACAGGGGCTCCTACAATGAGCAGTTCTTC. Protein sequence: CASSPRDRGSYNEQFF.

This clonotype occurred many times. J is TRBJ2-2 and V is TRBV12-3 or TRBV12-4; no clear D. The CDR3 has 13 residues. V was pared by 5 bases and J by 0 bases, with 4 bases between. The CDR3 is CASSRPNTGELFF. The CDR3 DNA follows: TGTGCCAGCAGTCGCCCGAACACCGGGGAGCTGTTTTTT.

At least ten counts were recorded for this clonotype. The chain recombines TRBV2 with TRBJ2-1; TRBD2 is a possible D gene (5 bases). The germline V gene has CDR1 SNHLY and CDR2 FYNNEI. The length of the CDR3 is 15 residues. V lost 1 base and J lost 6, with 13 bases in between. The CDR3 DNA is TGTGCCAGCAGTGAAGTGAGTACACGGGGCAATGAGCAGTTCTTC. Protein sequence: CASSEVSTRGNEQFF.

V is TRBV6-5 and J is TRBJ2-2; D might be TRBD1 (6 bases). The CDR3 is made up of 14 amino acids. Germline loops: CDR1 MNHEY, CDR2 SVGAGI. The V gene lost 2 bases and the J gene lost 5 bases, with 9 bases spanning the gap. CDR3 loop: CASSYAGVTGELFF. In DNA form, the CDR3 reads TGTGCCAGCAGTTACGCAGGGGTGACCGGGGAGCTGTTTTTT.

This clonotype has more than one count but fewer than ten. The chain links TRBV2 to TRBJ1-6; perhaps TRBD1 as D (5 bases). This CDR3 is 14 amino acids long. The ends were cut back, 7 bases at V and 14 bases at J, with 21 bases in the middle. Germline V gene lookup returns CDR1 SNHLY and CDR2 FYNNEI. The CDR3 sequence is CASTEGQAGGTLHF. The CDR3 coding sequence is TGTGCCAGCACCGAAGGGCAGGCGGGGGGGACCCTCCACTTT.

This clonotype was seen a few times. The rearrangement links TRBV7-9 to TRBJ2-1; TRBD2 matches at 9 bases. Losses at the gene ends were 3 bases for V and 6 bases for J; bases not matched to a gene: 3. CDR1 is SEHNR, CDR2 FQNEAQ, per germline (reference sequence). This CDR3 region has 14 residues. CDR3 protein: CASSFVSGSNEQFF. CDR3 sequence (DNA): TGTGCCAGCAGCTTTGTTAGCGGGAGCAATGAGCAGTTCTTC.

This chain connects TRBV20-1 to TRBJ2-7; D is ambiguous. Deletions cut 2 bases from V and 1 base from J, with 9 bases between. There are 13 residues in the CDR3. Per germline, CDR1 DFQATT and CDR2 SNEGSKA (reference sequence). The CDR3 DNA reads as TGCAGTGCTAGATCCCCGGTATCCTACGAGCAGTACTTC. It codes for CSARSPVSYEQYF.

The sample holds many counts of this clonotype. The chain links TRBV29-1 to TRBJ2-1, with D maybe TRBD1 (5 bases). The CDR3 is made up of 14 amino acids. Trimming removed 6 bases from V and 6 bases from J, with 18 bases in between. The germline CDR1 and CDR2 sequences are SQVTM and ANQGSEA. Written as DNA, the CDR3 is TGCAGCGTACAAGGGGTCAGGGTTGGCAATGAGCAGTTCTTC. This codes for CSVQGVRVGNEQFF.

This clonotype was seen at least ten times. This chain connects TRBV15 to TRBJ2-7; 7 positions agree with TRBD1. Trimming cost V 3 bases and J 3 bases; bases outside gene matches: 2. Germline V lookup: CDR1 LNHNV, CDR2 YYDKDF (reference sequence). The CDR3 runs 13 residues. Here the CDR3 reads CATSRDRYYEQYF. The CDR3 DNA reads TGTGCCACCAGCAGGGACAGGTACTACGAGCAGTACTTC.

The chain uses TRBV20-1 and TRBJ2-5; 10 bases are shared with TRBD2. From germline, CDR1 is DFQATT and CDR2 SNEGSKA (reference sequence). Unmatched junction bases numbered 6, after V lost 3 bases and J lost 5 bases. The CDR3 spans 14 residues. As DNA, the CDR3 is TGCAGTGCTAGTCCGAGCGGGAGGGCCGAGACCCAGTACTTC. Its protein product is CSASPSGRAETQYF.

V and J are TRBV5-1 and TRBJ2-2; tentatively, D is TRBD1 (6 bases). With 8 bases removed from V and 2 bases from J, the gap between germline ends came to 13 bases. In germline, CDR1 is SGHRS, CDR2 YFSETQ. The CDR3 extends over 14 amino acids. CDR3 sequence (DNA): TGCGCCAGTTGTCGGGACACAAACACCGGGGAGCTGTTTTTT. Amino acids: CASCRDTNTGELFF.

The J gene is TRBJ2-2, the V gene TRBV24-1; 8 bases are a match to TRBD2. Unmatched junction bases numbered 11, after V lost 7 bases and J lost 8 bases. CDR3 length equals 15 residues. The V gene's germline CDR1 is KGHDR and CDR2 SFDVKD. CDR3 bases: TGTGCCACCAGCGGGAGGGACCTGGCGGCTGGGGAGCTGTTTTTT. Translating it yields CATSGRDLAAGELFF.

This clonotype showed up many times. This rearrangement joins TRBV6-2 or TRBV6-3 to TRBJ1-1; D possibly corresponds to TRBD1 (5 bases). V lost 5 bases to trimming and J lost 1 base, with 14 bases between them. CDR1 MNHEY and CDR2 SVGEGT come from the germline V gene. The CDR3 extends over 15 amino acids. Written as DNA, the CDR3 is TGTGCCAGCAGTCCGCACCAGGGAGAGAACACTGAAGCTTTCTTT. As protein: CASSPHQGENTEAFF.

In this sample, this clonotype turned up a few times. The chain combines TRBV7-6 with TRBJ2-7; D gene uncertain. The V gene lost 5 bases and the J gene lost 7 bases, with 12 bases spanning the gap. The V gene's germline CDR1 is SGHVS and CDR2 FNYEAQ. The CDR3 runs to 12 residues. The CDR3 DNA sequence: TGTGCCAGCAGCATCAGGACGGGTGAGCAGTACTTC. Protein product: CASSIRTGEQYF.

In its sample, this clonotype was seen a few times. This chain uses TRBV15 with TRBJ2-5; tentatively, D is TRBD2 (5 bases). Germline V gene sequence: CDR1 LNHNV, CDR2 YYDKDF (reference sequence). The CDR3 is made up of 15 amino acids. Between the trimmed V and J ends, which lost 3 bases and 1 base, there was a span of 12 bases. The CDR3 region is CATSSSGLTQETQYF. The CDR3 DNA sequence: TGTGCCACCAGCAGCTCCGGACTGACCCAAGAGACCCAGTACTTC. Combining the CDR3 with reference TRBV15 and TRBJ2-5 gives the whole variable domain DAMVIQNPRYQVTQFGKPVTLSCSQTLNHNVMYWYQQKSSQAPKLLFHYYDKDFNNEADTPDNFQSRRPNTSFCFLDIRSPGLGDTAMYLCATSSSGLTQETQYFGPGTRLLVL.

The chain uses TRBV5-4 and TRBJ2-1; perhaps TRBD2 as D (5 bases). This CDR3 spans 13 amino acids. Germline V gene sequence: CDR1 SGHNT, CDR2 YYREEE (reference sequence). Trimming pared 4 bases from V and 6 bases from J, leaving 11 bases between. The CDR3 reads CASSQEVSNEQFF. CDR3 bases: TGTGCCAGCAGCCAGGAGGTGAGCAATGAGCAGTTCTTC.

This clonotype was seen more than once but under ten times. The chain links TRBV30 to TRBJ1-1; D ambiguous. Trimming removed 3 bases at V and 1 base at J, with 12 bases between. Germline CDR1 GTSNPN, CDR2 SVGIG (reference sequence). This CDR3 is 14 amino acids long. The DNA for the CDR3 is TGTGCCTGGAGGGGCCGTAAACCGAACACTGAAGCTTTCTTT. Translation gives CAWRGRKPNTEAFF.

This clonotype has just a few counts. In DNA, the CDR3 is TGCGCCAGCAGCTTGGTGCCAGCCCTCTACGAGCAGTACTTC. This sequence encodes CASSLVPALYEQYF. The gene calls are TRBV5-1 and TRBJ2-7; D remains ambiguous. CDR1 is SGHRS and CDR2 is YFSETQ in the germline V gene. The CDR3 covers 14 residues. Trimming took off 0 bases at V and 3 bases at J, with 10 bases between the two ends.

This clonotype showed up just a few times. This chain joins TRBV18 and TRBJ2-1; D is perhaps TRBD1 (6 bases). The germline CDR1 and CDR2 sequences are KGHSH and LQKENI. CDR3 length: 14 amino acids. V was pared by 0 bases and J by 8 bases, with 11 bases between. CDR3: CASSPPSGTYEQFF. The CDR3 bases are TGTGCCAGCTCACCACCGTCCGGGACATATGAGCAGTTCTTC.

This clonotype was detected many times. DNA of the CDR3: TGTGCCAGCAGTGAAGATAATCGGGGGGTCAAAGTCAATGAGCAGTTCTTC. Amino acids: CASSEDNRGVKVNEQFF. The V call is TRBV6-1, the J call TRBJ2-1, with 7 bases matching TRBD2. Germline V gene lookup returns CDR1 MNHNS and CDR2 SASEGT. The length of the CDR3 is 17 residues. Losses at the gene ends were 1 base for V and 6 bases for J; bases not matched to a gene: 12.

The chain uses TRBV7-9 and TRBJ2-3; D is ambiguous. Trimming pared 0 bases from V and 0 bases from J, leaving 7 bases between. CDR3 length: 15 residues. Germline CDR1 reads SEHNR; CDR2 reads FQNEAQ (reference sequence). The CDR3 nucleotides read TGTGCCAGCAGCTTAGCGCGAGCTAGCACAGATACGCAGTATTTT. Protein sequence: CASSLARASTDTQYF. The full variable domain, rest sourced from reference TRBV7-9 and TRBJ2-3, is DTGVSQNPRHKITKRGQNVTFRCDPISEHNRLYWYRQTLGQGPEFLTYFQNEAQLEKSRLLSDRFSAERPKGSFSTLEIQRTEQGDSAMYLCASSLARASTDTQYFGPGTRLTVL.

This clonotype was observed a handful of times. The rearrangement joins TRBV6-5 to TRBJ2-1; possibly TRBD1 or TRBD2 for D (5 bases each). V was shortened by 0 bases and J by 7 bases, with 19 bases between the two germline ends. The CDR3 is 17 residues long. Germline-derived CDR1 and CDR2 are MNHEY and SVGAGI. The DNA of the CDR3 is TGTGCCAGCAGTTACTCGAGAGGCTTAGCTGGGGGAAATGAGCAGTTCTTC. Its translation: CASSYSRGLAGGNEQFF.

The chain links TRBV20-1 to TRBJ1-3, with D hard to call. Germline V lookup: CDR1 DFQATT, CDR2 SNEGSKA (reference sequence). This CDR3 has 12 amino acids. Between the trimmed V and J ends, which lost 0 bases and 4 bases, there was a span of 4 bases. CDR3 sequence: CSARETGNTIYF. The CDR3 DNA is TGCAGTGCTAGAGAGACAGGAAACACCATATATTTT.

This chain uses TRBV28 with TRBJ2-5; 12 bases are shared with TRBD2. CDR1 MDHEN and CDR2 SYDVKM come from the germline V gene. V shed 6 bases and J 0 bases; nucleotides not matched to a gene: 14. CDR3 length: 19 amino acids. This CDR3 reads CASSLTRLAGAVYQETQYF. The CDR3 DNA reads as TGTGCCAGCAGCCTCACAAGACTAGCGGGAGCAGTATACCAAGAGACCCAGTACTTC.

This clonotype was detected a few times. V and J are TRBV4-3 and TRBJ2-7; D is perhaps TRBD2 (5 bases). The CDR3 loop spans 16 amino acids. Trimming shortened V by 0 bases and J by 0 bases, and 12 bases separated the two germline ends. Germline V gives CDR1 LGHNA, CDR2 YSLEER. The CDR3 DNA reads TGCGCCAGCAGCCAAGATGGACCGGGGAGCTCCTACGAGCAGTACTTC. Its protein product is CASSQDGPGSSYEQYF.

This clonotype appeared a few times. The chain couples TRBV5-1 to TRBJ2-6; 7 bases map to TRBD2. Germline V gene lookup returns CDR1 SGHRS and CDR2 YFSETQ. The length of the CDR3 is 18 residues. Losses at the gene ends were 0 bases for V and 0 bases for J; bases not matched to a gene: 6. CDR3 nucleotide sequence: TGCGCCAGCAGCTTGGGTGCGGGAGCCCGCTCTGGGGCCAACGTCCTGACTTTC. Its translation: CASSLGAGARSGANVLTF.

The rearrangement uses TRBV11-2 and TRBJ2-2; D assignment may be TRBD1 or TRBD2 (6 bases each). V shed 3 bases and J shed 1 base, with 15 bases lying between them. The CDR3 has 17 residues. The germline V gene encodes CDR1 SGHAT and CDR2 FQNNGV. CDR3 protein: CASSFTGAVGNTGELFF. The CDR3 DNA follows: TGTGCCAGCAGCTTTACGGGGGCGGTAGGGAACACCGGGGAGCTGTTTTTT.

This clonotype was seen at least ten times. The chain combines TRBV3-1 with TRBJ1-1; possibly TRBD1 for D (5 bases). The CDR3 totals 15 residues. Germline CDR1 and CDR2: LGHDT and YNNKEL (reference sequence). V was cut by 2 bases and J by 0 bases, with 10 bases left in between. CDR3 sequence reads: CASSQSYRLNTEAFF. For the CDR3, the DNA is TGTGCCAGCAGCCAATCTTACAGGTTGAACACTGAAGCTTTCTTT.